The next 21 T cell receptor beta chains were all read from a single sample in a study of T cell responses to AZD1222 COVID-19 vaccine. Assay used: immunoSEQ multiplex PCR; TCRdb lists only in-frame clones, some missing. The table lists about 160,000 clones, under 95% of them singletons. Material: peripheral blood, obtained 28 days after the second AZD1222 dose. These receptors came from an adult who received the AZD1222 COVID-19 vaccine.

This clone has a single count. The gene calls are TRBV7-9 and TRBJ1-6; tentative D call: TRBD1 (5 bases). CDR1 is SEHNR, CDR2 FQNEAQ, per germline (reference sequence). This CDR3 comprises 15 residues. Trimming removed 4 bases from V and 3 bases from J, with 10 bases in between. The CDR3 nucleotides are TGTGCCAGCAGCTGGGGACCCATCTATAATTCACCCCTCCACTTT. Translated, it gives CASSWGPIYNSPLHF.

CDR3 sequence (DNA): TGTGCCAGCTGGTCAAGACTAGCGGCCTCGGACATTCAGTACTTC. It encodes CASWSRLAASDIQYF. The gene calls are TRBV6-5 and TRBJ2-4, with 9 bases that match TRBD2. The V gene's germline CDR1 is MNHEY and CDR2 SVGAGI. With V trimmed by 8 bases and J by 8 bases, 13 bases remained unmatched. This CDR3 contains 15 residues.

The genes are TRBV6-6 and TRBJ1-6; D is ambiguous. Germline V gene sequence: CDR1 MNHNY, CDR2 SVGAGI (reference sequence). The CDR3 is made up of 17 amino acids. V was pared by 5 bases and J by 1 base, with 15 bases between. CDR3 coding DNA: TGTGCCAGCAGTCCGAGAGAGAGAGGGTCCTATAATTCACCCCTCCACTTT. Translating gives CASSPRERGSYNSPLHF.

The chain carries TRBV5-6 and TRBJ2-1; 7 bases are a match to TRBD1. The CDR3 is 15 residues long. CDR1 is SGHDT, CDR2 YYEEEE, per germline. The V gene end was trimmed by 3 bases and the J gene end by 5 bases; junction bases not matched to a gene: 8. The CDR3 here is CASSWIRDRDNEQFF. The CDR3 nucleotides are TGTGCCAGCAGCTGGATCCGGGACAGAGACAATGAGCAGTTCTTC. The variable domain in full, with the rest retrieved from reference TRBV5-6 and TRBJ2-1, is DAGVTQSPTHLIKTRGQQVTLRCSPKSGHDTVSWYQQALGQGPQFIFQYYEEEERQRGNFPDRFSGHQFPNYSSELNVNALLLGDSALYLCASSWIRDRDNEQFFGPGTRLTVL.

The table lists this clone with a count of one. CDR3 protein: CASSLGHEETQYF. The CDR3 DNA is TGCGCCAGCAGCCTGGGACACGAAGAGACCCAGTACTTC. The J gene is TRBJ2-5, the V gene TRBV4-1; the D gene is possibly TRBD1 (6 bases). In germline, CDR1 is MGHRA, CDR2 YSYEKL. This CDR3 comprises 13 residues. The V and J ends lost 4 bases and 3 bases respectively, with 9 bases between them.

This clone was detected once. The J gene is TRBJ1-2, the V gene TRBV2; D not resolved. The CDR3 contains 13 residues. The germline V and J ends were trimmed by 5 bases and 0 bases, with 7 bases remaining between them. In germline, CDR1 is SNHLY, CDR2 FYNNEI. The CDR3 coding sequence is TGTGCCAGCAGTTTCGAGTCTAACTATGGCTACACCTTC. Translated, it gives CASSFESNYGYTF.

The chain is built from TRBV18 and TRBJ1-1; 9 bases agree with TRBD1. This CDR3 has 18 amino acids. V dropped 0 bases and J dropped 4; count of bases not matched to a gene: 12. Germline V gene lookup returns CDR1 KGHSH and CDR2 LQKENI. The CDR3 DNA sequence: TGTGCCAGCTCACCACCTTATGGGGGGACAGGGCTGAGCACTGAAGCTTTCTTT. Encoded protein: CASSPPYGGTGLSTEAFF.

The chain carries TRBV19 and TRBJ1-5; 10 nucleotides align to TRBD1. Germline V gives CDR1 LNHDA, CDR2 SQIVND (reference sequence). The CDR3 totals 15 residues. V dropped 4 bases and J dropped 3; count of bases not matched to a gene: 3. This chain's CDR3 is CASSKTGGPNQPQHF. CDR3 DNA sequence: TGTGCCAGTAGTAAGACAGGGGGCCCCAATCAGCCCCAGCATTTT.

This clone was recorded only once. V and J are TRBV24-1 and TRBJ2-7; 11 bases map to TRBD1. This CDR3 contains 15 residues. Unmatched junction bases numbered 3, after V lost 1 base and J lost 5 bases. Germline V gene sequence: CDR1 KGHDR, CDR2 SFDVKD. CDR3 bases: TGTGCCACCAGTGATTTCGGACAGGGGGCCCACGAGCAGTACTTC. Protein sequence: CATSDFGQGAHEQYF.

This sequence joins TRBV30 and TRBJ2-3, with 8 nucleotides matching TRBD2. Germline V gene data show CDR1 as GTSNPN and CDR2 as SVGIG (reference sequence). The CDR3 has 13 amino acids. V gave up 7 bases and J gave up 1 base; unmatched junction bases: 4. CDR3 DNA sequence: TGTGCCTTCCTTAGCGGGGGCACAGATACGCAGTATTTT. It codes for CAFLSGGTDTQYF.

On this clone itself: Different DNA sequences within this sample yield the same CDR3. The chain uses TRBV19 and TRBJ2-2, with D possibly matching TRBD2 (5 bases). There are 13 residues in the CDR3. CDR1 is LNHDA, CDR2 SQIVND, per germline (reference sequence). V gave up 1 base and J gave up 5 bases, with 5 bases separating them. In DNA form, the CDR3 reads TGTGCCAGTAGTATAGGAGGGACCGGGGAGCTGTTTTTT. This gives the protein CASSIGGTGELFF.

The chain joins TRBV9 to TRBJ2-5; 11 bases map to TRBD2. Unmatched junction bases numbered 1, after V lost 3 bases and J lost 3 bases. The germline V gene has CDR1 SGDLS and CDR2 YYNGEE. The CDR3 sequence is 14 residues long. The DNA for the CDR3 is TGTGCCAGCAGCGCGGGACTAGCGGAAGAGACCCAGTACTTC. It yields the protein CASSAGLAEETQYF. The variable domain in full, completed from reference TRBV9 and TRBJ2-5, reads DSGVTQTPKHLITATGQRVTLRCSPRSGDLSVYWYQQSLDQGLQFLIQYYNGEERAKGNILERFSAQQFPDLHSELNLSSLELGDSALYFCASSAGLAEETQYFGPGTRLLVL.

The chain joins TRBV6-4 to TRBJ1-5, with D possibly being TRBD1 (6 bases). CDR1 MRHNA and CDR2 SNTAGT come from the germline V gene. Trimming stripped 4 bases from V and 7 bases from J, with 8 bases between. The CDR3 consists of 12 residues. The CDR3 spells CASSAQGQPQHF. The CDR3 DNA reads TGTGCCAGCAGTGCCCAGGGGCAGCCCCAGCATTTT.

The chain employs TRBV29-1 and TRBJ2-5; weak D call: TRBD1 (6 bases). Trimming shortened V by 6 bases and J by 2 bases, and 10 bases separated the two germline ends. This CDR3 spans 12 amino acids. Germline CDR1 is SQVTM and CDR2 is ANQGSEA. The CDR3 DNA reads TGCAGCGTCTCGGGACATCAAGAGACCCAGTACTTC. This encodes CSVSGHQETQYF.

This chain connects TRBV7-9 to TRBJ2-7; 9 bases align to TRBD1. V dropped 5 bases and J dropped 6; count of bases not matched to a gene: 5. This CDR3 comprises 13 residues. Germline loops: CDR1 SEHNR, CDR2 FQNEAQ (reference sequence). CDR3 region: CASSEGQGGEQYF. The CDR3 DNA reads TGTGCCAGCAGCGAGGGACAGGGAGGCGAGCAGTACTTC.

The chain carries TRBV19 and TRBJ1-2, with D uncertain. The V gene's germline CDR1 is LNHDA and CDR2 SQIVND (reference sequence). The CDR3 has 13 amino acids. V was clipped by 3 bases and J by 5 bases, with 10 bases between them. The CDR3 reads CASSIEQAYGYTF. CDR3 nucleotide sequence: TGTGCCAGTAGTATCGAGCAGGCTTATGGCTACACCTTC. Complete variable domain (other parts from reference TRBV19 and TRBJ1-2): DGGITQSPKYLFRKEGQNVTLSCEQNLNHDAMYWYRQDPGQGLRLIYYSQIVNDFQKGDIAEGYSVSREKKESFPLTVTSAQKNPTAFYLCASSIEQAYGYTFGSGTRLTVV.

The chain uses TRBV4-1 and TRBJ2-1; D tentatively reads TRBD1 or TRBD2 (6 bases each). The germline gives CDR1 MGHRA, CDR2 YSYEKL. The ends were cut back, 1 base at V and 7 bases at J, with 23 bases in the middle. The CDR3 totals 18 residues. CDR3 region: CASSQGSARGPRLNEQFF. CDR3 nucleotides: TGCGCCAGCAGCCAAGGCTCCGCACGGGGGCCTCGATTGAATGAGCAGTTCTTC.

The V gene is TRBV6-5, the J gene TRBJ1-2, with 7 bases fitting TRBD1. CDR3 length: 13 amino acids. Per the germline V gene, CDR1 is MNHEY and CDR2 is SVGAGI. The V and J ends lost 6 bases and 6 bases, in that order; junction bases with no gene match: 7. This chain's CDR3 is CASRITGVDGYTF. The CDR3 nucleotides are TGTGCCAGCAGGATTACAGGGGTGGATGGCTACACCTTC.

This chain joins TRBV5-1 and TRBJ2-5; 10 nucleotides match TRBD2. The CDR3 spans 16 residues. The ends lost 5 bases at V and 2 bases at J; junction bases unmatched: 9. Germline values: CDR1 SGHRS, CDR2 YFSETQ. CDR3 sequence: CASSHGASGGQETQYF. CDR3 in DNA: TGCGCCAGCAGTCATGGTGCTAGCGGGGGTCAAGAGACCCAGTACTTC.

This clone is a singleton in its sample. The chain's CDR3 is CASSSDRVTSEAFF. CDR3 DNA sequence: TGTGCCAGCAGCTCAGACAGGGTGACTTCTGAAGCTTTCTTT. This chain uses TRBV11-2 with TRBJ1-1, with TRBD1 matching 7 bases. CDR1 is SGHAT, CDR2 FQNNGV, per germline. CDR3 size: 14 residues. V was pared by 4 bases and J by 6 bases, with 8 bases of the junction left unmatched.

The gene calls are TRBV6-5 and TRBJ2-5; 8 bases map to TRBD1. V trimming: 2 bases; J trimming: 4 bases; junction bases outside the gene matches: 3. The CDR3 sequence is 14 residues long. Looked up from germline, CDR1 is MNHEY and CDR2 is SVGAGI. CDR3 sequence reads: CASSYGTGGETQYF. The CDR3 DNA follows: TGTGCCAGCAGTTACGGGACAGGTGGAGAGACCCAGTACTTC.